This T cell receptor (beta chain) is from a study of cytomegalovirus exposure and HLA in healthy donors. The study ran its PCR with 60 Vbeta and 13 Jbeta primers. The repertoire was sequenced with immunoSEQ multiplex PCR; TCRdb's copy has only in-frame clones and lacks some. The sample includes about 52,000 clones, around 70% of them seen just once. This clone was seen a single time. Germline V gene sequence: CDR1 SGHVS, CDR2 FQNEAQ. Deletions cut 6 bases from V and 15 bases from J, with 12 bases between. CDR3 length: 11 amino acids. The J gene is TRBJ1-6, the V gene TRBV7-8; D is possibly TRBD1 (5 bases). This sequence was found in a man aged 18-30 years in good health and CMV-seronegative. Sequenced input: PBMCs. The CDR3 reads CASRDQGLLHF. CDR3 in DNA: TGTGCCAGCAGGGATCAGGGCCTCCTCCACTTT.